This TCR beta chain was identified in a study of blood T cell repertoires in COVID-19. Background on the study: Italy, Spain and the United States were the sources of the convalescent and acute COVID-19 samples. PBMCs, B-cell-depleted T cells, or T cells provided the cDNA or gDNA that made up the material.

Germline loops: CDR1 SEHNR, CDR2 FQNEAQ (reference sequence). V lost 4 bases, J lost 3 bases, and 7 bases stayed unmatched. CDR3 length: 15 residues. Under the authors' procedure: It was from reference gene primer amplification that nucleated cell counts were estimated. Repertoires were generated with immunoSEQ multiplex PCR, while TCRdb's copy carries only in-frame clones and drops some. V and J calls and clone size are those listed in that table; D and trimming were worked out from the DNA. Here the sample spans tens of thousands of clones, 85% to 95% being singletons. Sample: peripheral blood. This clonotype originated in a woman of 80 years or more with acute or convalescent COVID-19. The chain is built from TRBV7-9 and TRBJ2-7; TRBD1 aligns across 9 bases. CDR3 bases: TGTGCCAGCAGCTCAAGGACAGGGGCGGGCTACGAGCAGTACTTC. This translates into CASSSRTGAGYEQYF.